Shown below are 21 T cell receptor beta chains from a single sample sequenced in a study of blood T cell repertoires in COVID-19. Data came from immunoSEQ multiplex PCR; TCRdb stores just in-frame clones and leaves some out. The data hold some 150,000 clones, with approximately 80% observed a single time. The sequenced sample consisted of peripheral blood. Source of these receptors: a woman aged 55-69 years with acute or convalescent COVID-19.

The CDR3 sequence: CASSLQENTEAFF. In DNA form, the CDR3 reads TGTGCCAGCAGCTTACAGGAGAACACTGAAGCTTTCTTT. The gene calls are TRBV7-9 and TRBJ1-1; D gene ambiguous. This CDR3 has 13 residues. The V and J ends lost 2 bases and 1 base respectively, with 5 bases between them. The V gene's germline CDR1 is SEHNR and CDR2 FQNEAQ (reference sequence).

The chain uses TRBV5-8 and TRBJ2-1, with unresolved D. The germline V gene encodes CDR1 SGHTS and CDR2 YDEGEE. The CDR3 is 17 amino acids. Trimming took off 1 base at V and 0 bases at J, with 14 bases between the two ends. The DNA of the CDR3 is TGTGCCAGCAGCTTGAGGCATACCCGGAGCTCCTACAATGAGCAGTTCTTC. Amino acid sequence: CASSLRHTRSSYNEQFF.

This clone was seen once. The chain couples TRBV18 to TRBJ1-2; 8 bases agree with TRBD1. This CDR3 region has 18 residues. Germline V gene data show CDR1 as KGHSH and CDR2 as LQKENI. V was clipped by 2 bases and J by 2 bases; unmatched bases: 13. Here the CDR3 reads CASSPVTEQGTGNYGYTF. CDR3 DNA sequence: TGTGCCAGCTCACCAGTAACTGAACAGGGGACAGGAAACTATGGCTACACCTTC.

This clone was seen a single time. This rearrangement joins TRBV3-1 (or the pseudogene TRBV3-2) to TRBJ2-2; 11 nucleotides line up with TRBD2. The junction had 12 bases not matched to a gene; V was cut back by 3 bases and J by 6 bases. CDR3 length: 18 residues. From germline, CDR1 is LGHDT and CDR2 YNNKEL (reference sequence). CDR3: CASSQSVLAGAPAGELFF. The CDR3 nucleotides are TGTGCCAGCAGCCAGTCCGTACTAGCGGGGGCGCCTGCCGGGGAGCTGTTTTTT.

This clone showed up just a few times. V is TRBV11-2 and J is TRBJ2-7; 8 bases are shared with TRBD1. Per the germline V gene, CDR1 is SGHAT and CDR2 is FQNNGV. The length of the CDR3 is 15 residues. V lost 3 bases to trimming and J lost 1 base; unmatched junction nucleotides: 5. CDR3 amino acids: CASSFTGGWSYEQYV. For the CDR3, the DNA is TGTGCCAGCAGCTTTACAGGGGGATGGTCCTACGAGCAGTACGTC.

The gene calls are TRBV5-1 and TRBJ1-5; 10 bases map to TRBD1. The CDR3 sequence is 15 residues long. CDR1 and CDR2 (germline): SGHRS, YFSETQ. The J segment lost 3 bases and the V segment lost 4 bases, leaving 4 bases of the junction unmatched. The CDR3 region is CASSPDRGDNQPQHF. The CDR3, as DNA: TGCGCCAGCAGCCCGGACAGGGGGGACAATCAGCCCCAGCATTTT.

The sample holds one count of this clone. The rearrangement uses TRBV28 and TRBJ2-6; TRBD1 agrees at 8 bases. The CDR3 consists of 16 residues. The J segment lost 0 bases and the V segment lost 6 bases, leaving 4 bases of the junction unmatched. Germline V gene data show CDR1 as MDHEN and CDR2 as SYDVKM. CDR3 residues: CASRRTGSSGANVLTF. Here the CDR3 DNA reads TGTGCCAGCAGGAGGACAGGGAGCTCTGGGGCCAACGTCCTGACTTTC.

This sequence joins TRBV21-1 and TRBJ2-7; the table's TRBD2 call for D was not verified on the DNA. TRBV21-1 is a recognized pseudogene. The CDR3 loop spans 12 amino acids. CDR3 DNA: TGTGCCAGCAGCAAGCCGGGTGACGAGCAGTACGTC. Translation gives CASSKPGDEQYV.

This rearrangement joins TRBV7-2 to TRBJ2-1, with TRBD2 identical over 10 bases. Germline values: CDR1 SGHTA, CDR2 FQGNSA. This CDR3 has 16 amino acids. V was pared by 2 bases and J by 4 bases, with 5 bases of the junction left unmatched. The CDR3 reads CASSLTSGVVYNEQFF. In DNA, the CDR3 is TGTGCCAGCAGCTTAACTAGCGGGGTCGTGTACAATGAGCAGTTCTTC.

This clone was seen just once. This chain links TRBV14 with TRBJ1-1; D is undetermined. This CDR3 region has 15 residues. The germline gives CDR1 SGHDN, CDR2 FVKESK. The V end lost 0 bases, the J end lost 0 bases, and 8 bases lay between the germline ends. CDR3 coding DNA: TGTGCCAGCAGCCAAGACAGAACCTTGAACACTGAAGCTTTCTTT. Translated: CASSQDRTLNTEAFF.

DNA of the CDR3: TGTGCCAGCAGCTTAGATATCGGCAGGATCGGAAACACCATATATTTT. Its translation is CASSLDIGRIGNTIYF. V is TRBV11-2 and J is TRBJ1-3; no clear D. Germline V gives CDR1 SGHAT, CDR2 FQNNGV. The CDR3 sequence is 16 residues long. V was clipped by 0 bases and J by 4 bases, with 13 bases between them.

The gene calls are TRBV7-2 and TRBJ2-5, with 9 bases aligning to TRBD2. From germline, CDR1 is SGHTA and CDR2 FQGNSA. This CDR3 has 15 amino acids. The ends lost 2 bases at V and 5 bases at J; junction bases unmatched: 6. CDR3 residues: CASSLTAGGLETQYF. CDR3 DNA sequence: TGTGCCAGCAGCTTAACAGCGGGGGGCTTGGAGACCCAGTACTTC. The variable domain in full, with the rest retrieved from reference TRBV7-2 and TRBJ2-5, is GAGVSQSPSNKVTEKGKDVELRCDPISGHTALYWYRQSLGQGLEFLIYFQGNSAPDKSGLPSDRFSAERTGGSVSTLTIQRTQQEDSAVYLCASSLTAGGLETQYFGPGTRLLVL.

This chain connects TRBV9 to TRBJ2-2, with 11 bases matching TRBD2. With 3 bases clipped from V and 1 base from J, the junction kept 8 bases outside the gene matches. Germline loops: CDR1 SGDLS, CDR2 YYNGEE. The CDR3 consists of 18 residues. The CDR3: CASSEGAGLAGNTGELFF. CDR3 nucleotide sequence: TGTGCCAGCAGCGAAGGGGCCGGACTAGCGGGGAACACCGGGGAGCTGTTTTTT.

This chain connects TRBV6-6 to TRBJ2-7, with TRBD1 matching 7 bases. Germline CDR1 MNHNY, CDR2 SVGAGI (reference sequence). V lost 0 bases to trimming and J lost 2 bases; unmatched junction nucleotides: 7. The length of the CDR3 is 16 residues. DNA of the CDR3: TGTGCCAGCAGTTACTCAGGGGGCTCATTAGCCTACGAGCAGTACGTC. Protein: CASSYSGGSLAYEQYV.

This clone was seen a single time. V gene TRBV24-1 combines with J gene TRBJ1-2, with D uncertain. V was pared by 0 bases and J by 2 bases, with 6 bases between. This CDR3 region has 14 residues. Per the germline V gene, CDR1 is KGHDR and CDR2 is SFDVKD. The CDR3 loop is CATSDLTTNYGYTF. CDR3 DNA: TGTGCCACCAGTGATTTGACAACAAACTATGGCTACACCTTC.

V gene TRBV15 combines with J gene TRBJ1-6; D is perhaps TRBD1 (6 bases). Germline V gene lookup returns CDR1 LNHNV and CDR2 YYDKDF (reference sequence). This CDR3 is built from 16 residues. Between the trimmed V and J ends, which lost 5 bases and 8 bases, there was a span of 19 bases. The CDR3 DNA reads as TGTGCCACCAGCTCTCGCCCAGGGGCGCTCGATTCACCCCTCCACTTT. Residues: CATSSRPGALDSPLHF.

The chain has TRBV6-6 and TRBJ1-1; D unclear. Deletions cut 4 bases from V and 8 bases from J, with 11 bases between. Germline-derived CDR1 and CDR2 are MNHNY and SVGAGI (reference sequence). CDR3 length equals 12 residues. The CDR3 here is CASSSQRIEAFF. The CDR3 DNA follows: TGTGCCAGCAGTTCACAGAGAATCGAAGCTTTCTTT.

The V call is TRBV6-1, the J call TRBJ1-5; D is perhaps TRBD1 (5 bases). CDR3 size: 14 residues. V was pared by 3 bases and J by 6 bases, with 12 bases between. Per the germline V gene, CDR1 is MNHNS and CDR2 is SASEGT. The CDR3 nucleotides are TGTGCCAGCAGTGACGGGGGAGGCGGTCAGCCCCAGCATTTT. As protein: CASSDGGGGQPQHF.

Regarding this clone: One end of the junction is discordant with germline, which a read error may explain. The chain combines TRBV28 with TRBJ2-2; no definite D call. The CDR3 is 12 residues long. The germline gives CDR1 MDHEN, CDR2 SYDVKM. The CDR3 DNA reads TGTGCCAGCAGTTTAAACATCGGGGAGCTGTTTTTT. It encodes CASSLNIGELFF.

V is TRBV2 and J is TRBJ2-3; the D is unclear. The ends were cut back, 8 bases at V and 6 bases at J, with 21 bases in the middle. Per germline, CDR1 SNHLY and CDR2 FYNNEI. The CDR3 spans 15 residues. The CDR3: CASARVPSGWDTQYF. CDR3 coding DNA: TGTGCCAGCGCCCGTGTACCCTCTGGCTGGGATACGCAGTATTTT.

J is TRBJ1-1 and V is TRBV6-5; possibly TRBD1 for D (5 bases). V was cut by 8 bases and J by 8 bases, with 18 bases left in between. This CDR3 is 13 amino acids long. Germline-derived CDR1 and CDR2 are MNHEY and SVGAGI. Here the CDR3 reads CASVTRGRLEAFF. Written as DNA, the CDR3 is TGTGCCAGCGTTACACGGGGGAGGCTGGAAGCTTTCTTT.